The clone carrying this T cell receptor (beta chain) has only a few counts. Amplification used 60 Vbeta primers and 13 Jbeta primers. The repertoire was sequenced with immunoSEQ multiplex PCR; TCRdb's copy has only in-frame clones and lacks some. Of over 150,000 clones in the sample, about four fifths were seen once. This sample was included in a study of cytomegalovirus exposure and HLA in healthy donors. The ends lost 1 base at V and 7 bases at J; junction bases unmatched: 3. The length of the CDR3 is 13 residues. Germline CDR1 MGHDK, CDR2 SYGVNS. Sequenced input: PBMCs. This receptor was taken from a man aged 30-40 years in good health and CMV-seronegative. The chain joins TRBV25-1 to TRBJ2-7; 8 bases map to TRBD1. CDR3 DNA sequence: TGTGCCAGCAGTGAATCAGGGGGCTGGGAGCAGTACTTC. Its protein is CASSESGGWEQYF.